These 4 T cell receptor beta chains were sequenced from one sample in a study of blood T cells in healthy people across ages. The second PCR ran about 6 to 11 cycles with a sample-barcoded 5' primer and J-beta primers. TCRdb redid the calling of the 5' RACE reads with MiXCR, one entry per CDR3 protein. Counted here are about 830,000 distinct CDR3 sequences, 55% to 70% occurring once; the ten biggest clones make up 20% to 25%. What was sequenced was blood. These receptors were obtained from a man aged 30-40 years in good health.

This clonotype was seen just once. The V gene is TRBV2, the J gene TRBJ2-1; TRBD2 aligns across 10 bases. The CDR3 contains 17 residues. V gave up 7 bases and J gave up 0 bases; unmatched junction bases: 9. Germline V gives CDR1 SNHLY, CDR2 FYNNEI. The chain's CDR3 is CASMNPLAGGSYNEQFF. CDR3 nucleotide sequence: TGTGCCAGCATGAACCCCTTAGCGGGGGGCTCCTACAATGAGCAGTTCTTC. Filled out from reference TRBV2 and TRBJ2-1, the complete variable domain reads EPEVTQTPSHQVTQMGQEVILRCVPISNHLYFYWYRQILGQKVEFLVSFYNNEISEKSEIFDDQFSVERPDGSNFTLKIRSTKLEDSAMYFCASMNPLAGGSYNEQFFGPGTRLTVL.

V usage is TRBV3-1 and J usage is TRBJ2-1; 11 bases are shared with TRBD2. V lost 2 bases and J lost 8; bases outside the gene matches: 14. This CDR3 is built from 18 residues. CDR1 is LGHDT and CDR2 is YNNKEL in the germline V gene (reference sequence). CDR3 in amino acids: CASSQFPTSGVPRDEQFF. The CDR3 coding sequence is TGTGCCAGCAGCCAATTCCCGACTAGCGGGGTCCCCAGGGATGAGCAGTTCTTC.

This chain joins TRBV12-3 or TRBV12-4 and TRBJ1-1; 11 bases line up with TRBD1. This CDR3 region has 17 residues. V lost 4 bases, J lost 6 bases, and 13 bases stayed unmatched. CDR3 protein: CASSSGTGGLGDAEAFF. The DNA for the CDR3 is TGTGCCAGCAGTTCCGGGACAGGGGGATTAGGAGACGCTGAAGCTTTCTTT.

The chain is built from TRBV6-2 or TRBV6-3 and TRBJ2-1, with D unclear. Germline lookup yields CDR1 MNHEY and CDR2 SVGEGT. The CDR3 has 15 amino acids. Trimming pared 8 bases from V and 9 bases from J, leaving 23 bases between. CDR3 amino acids: CASVTIGGWPREQFF. Here the CDR3 DNA reads TGTGCCAGCGTCACGATCGGTGGCTGGCCCCGTGAGCAGTTCTTC.